These 10 T cell receptor beta chains were all obtained from the same sample, sequenced in a study of blood T cell repertoires in COVID-19. Profiled with immunoSEQ multiplex PCR; TCRdb holds only in-frame clones, not every one. The sample yields approximately 220,000 clones, 80% to 90% seen once. Sequencing was done on a sample of peripheral blood. Source of these receptors: a woman older than 75 with acute or convalescent COVID-19.

This clone came up once. The chain employs TRBV5-4 and TRBJ2-7; D call uncertain. V shed 0 bases and J shed 3 bases, with 7 bases lying between them. The length of the CDR3 is 13 residues. The V gene's germline CDR1 is SGHNT and CDR2 YYREEE (reference sequence). In DNA form, the CDR3 reads TGTGCCAGCAGCTTGGGACATCTCTACGAGCAGTACTTC. It translates to CASSLGHLYEQYF. Together with reference TRBV5-4 and TRBJ2-7, the CDR3 gives the full variable domain: ETGVTQSPTHLIKTRGQQVTLRCSSQSGHNTVSWYQQALGQGPQFIFQYYREEENGRGNFPPRFSGLQFPNYSSELNVNALELDDSALYLCASSLGHLYEQYFGPGTRLTVT.

This sequence joins TRBV27 and TRBJ1-2; 7 nucleotides line up with TRBD1. Germline V gene sequence: CDR1 MNHEY, CDR2 SMNVEV (reference sequence). V dropped 8 bases and J dropped 3; count of bases not matched to a gene: 3. The CDR3 is 12 residues long. The CDR3 region has the DNA TGTGCCAGCCGAGGGGGCGACTATGGCTACACCTTC. Residues: CASRGGDYGYTF.

The V call is TRBV7-8, the J call TRBJ1-5; no clear D gene. The V end was cut by 3 bases, the J end by 4 bases, with 10 bases between. Germline V gene sequence: CDR1 SGHVS, CDR2 FQNEAQ. The CDR3 has 14 residues. The CDR3: CASSLADFNQPQHF. CDR3 DNA: TGTGCCAGCAGCTTGGCCGACTTTAATCAGCCCCAGCATTTT.

J is TRBJ1-5 and V is TRBV6-2 or TRBV6-3; 8 bases align to TRBD1. V dropped 4 bases and J dropped 11; count of bases not matched to a gene: 10. From germline, CDR1 is MNHEY and CDR2 SVGEGT. The CDR3 runs 14 residues. The chain's CDR3 is CASSSTGAGVSQHF. CDR3 nucleotide sequence: TGTGCCAGCAGTTCGACAGGGGCCGGCGTGTCCCAGCATTTT.

The V gene is TRBV2, the J gene TRBJ2-2; TRBD2 matches 11 bases. Trimming at V came to 3 bases and at J to 3 bases, leaving 6 bases not matched to a gene. The CDR3 length is 17 residues. Per germline, CDR1 SNHLY and CDR2 FYNNEI. The CDR3 here is CASSDPASGRYTGELFF. For the CDR3, the DNA is TGTGCCAGCAGTGATCCGGCTAGCGGGAGGTACACCGGGGAGCTGTTTTTT.

This chain connects TRBV14 to TRBJ2-5; no firm D call. Germline V lookup: CDR1 SGHDN, CDR2 FVKESK. The CDR3 loop spans 14 amino acids. Between the trimmed V and J ends, which lost 5 bases and 0 bases, there was a span of 10 bases. In nucleotides, the CDR3 is TGTGCCAGCAGCGTTCGTCTTAACCAAGAGACCCAGTACTTC. Encoded protein: CASSVRLNQETQYF.

The CDR3 DNA reads TGTGCCAGCAGCCTGGACAGATATGGGGGCGAGCAGTACTTC. Translating gives CASSLDRYGGEQYF. J is TRBJ2-7 and V is TRBV11-2, with D maybe TRBD1 (6 bases). The CDR3 runs 14 residues. V was trimmed by 5 bases and J by 6 bases, leaving 17 bases between them. Germline V gives CDR1 SGHAT, CDR2 FQNNGV.

This clone was counted between two and nine times. The rearrangement uses TRBV3-1 (or the pseudogene TRBV3-2) and TRBJ2-1; 10 bases align to TRBD2. The CDR3 sequence is 16 residues long. Losses at the gene ends were 4 bases for V and 5 bases for J; bases not matched to a gene: 8. Germline CDR1 and CDR2: LGHDT and YNNKEL (reference sequence). CDR3 nucleotides: TGTGCCAGCAGCCGCCCGCTAGCGGGGGATCACAATGAGCAGTTCTTC. It codes for CASSRPLAGDHNEQFF.

This clone has only one observation. The chain has TRBV7-2 and TRBJ2-7, with TRBD2 as a possible D gene (5 bases). Germline assignment: CDR1 SGHTA and CDR2 FQGNSA. The CDR3 length is 14 residues. Trimming shortened V by 6 bases and J by 3 bases, and 15 bases separated the two germline ends. In nucleotides, the CDR3 is TGTGCCAGCAGGAAGACTACGGTAGGCTACGAGCAGTACTTC. Protein product: CASRKTTVGYEQYF.

A few counts support this clone. The chain employs TRBV11-3 and TRBJ2-1; D ambiguous. CDR3 length: 14 residues. V lost 0 bases and J lost 6, with 9 bases in between. Germline V gives CDR1 SGHNT, CDR2 YENEEA. CDR3 DNA: TGTGCCAGCAGCTTAGATCTTCCCCCCAATGAGCAGTTCTTC. It yields the protein CASSLDLPPNEQFF.